This T cell receptor (beta chain) was profiled in a study of CD8 T cells in ankylosing spondylitis. TCRdb re-called the 5' RACE reads with MiXCR, one entry per CDR3 protein. The sample includes roughly 280,000 distinct CDR3 sequences, roughly 20% seen only once; the top ten take roughly 8%. This clonotype was detected many times. V was clipped by 6 bases and J by 5 bases, with 13 bases between them. This CDR3 is 14 amino acids long. Germline V lookup: CDR1 KGHDR, CDR2 SFDVKD. The sequencing input was blood, either unsorted or a sorted T cell fraction (not recorded which). This clonotype was sampled from a male donor with ankylosing spondylitis or in good health (not recorded which). V gene TRBV24-1 combines with J gene TRBJ1-5; D uncertain. The CDR3 reads CATSRASSDQPQHF. DNA of the CDR3: TGTGCCACCAGTCGGGCCAGTTCGGATCAGCCCCAGCATTTT.